These 28 T cell receptor beta chains originate from one sample sequenced in a study of blood T cell repertoires in COVID-19 (dated by TCRdb to 2018 to 2021). Library creation used the immunoSEQ multiplex PCR assay. The immuneACCESS repertoire file appears here via TCRdb, limited to in-frame rearrangements. These files lack a portion of the clones; in checked studies, under half of the deficit traces to unresolved V genes, and the cause of the others is not known. The sample records approximately 300,000 clones, roughly 85% of which are singletons. The ten top clones hold 1.5% to 2% of the sample. Specimen: PBMCs or T cells enriched from blood (not recorded which). These receptor sequences come from a woman in her thirties who had been exposed to COVID-19.

The chain carries TRBV5-1 and TRBJ2-3, with 12 bases matching TRBD2. This CDR3 has 21 residues. The J segment lost 8 bases and the V segment lost 6 bases, leaving 28 bases of the junction unmatched. The germline V gene encodes CDR1 SGHRS and CDR2 YFSETQ. The CDR3 loop is CASTPGIGGTSGHPRGGTQYF. The CDR3 DNA is TGCGCCAGCACCCCGGGGATCGGAGGGACTAGCGGGCACCCCCGGGGGGGTACGCAGTATTTT.

The chain recombines TRBV7-2 with TRBJ1-5; no reliable D call. Per the germline V gene, CDR1 is SGHTA and CDR2 is FQGNSA. This CDR3 has 14 residues. Trimming cost V 0 bases and J 0 bases, with 3 bases left between them. As DNA, the CDR3 is TGTGCCAGCAGCTTAGCCCTTAGCAATCAGCCCCAGCATTTT. Amino acids: CASSLALSNQPQHF. The full variable domain, rest sourced from reference TRBV7-2 and TRBJ1-5, is GAGVSQSPSNKVTEKGKDVELRCDPISGHTALYWYRQSLGQGLEFLIYFQGNSAPDKSGLPSDRFSAERTGGSVSTLTIQRTQQEDSAVYLCASSLALSNQPQHFGDGTRLSIL.

J is TRBJ2-5 and V is TRBV7-3; the match to TRBD2 covers 10 bases. Germline V gene sequence: CDR1 SGHTA, CDR2 FQGTGA. This CDR3 comprises 19 residues. Germline trimming cut 0 bases from V and 0 bases from J; bases unmatched to any gene: 10. The CDR3 sequence: CASSLTVPSGGGYQETQYF. The CDR3 DNA is TGTGCCAGCAGCTTAACAGTGCCTAGCGGGGGAGGGTACCAAGAGACCCAGTACTTC.

A single count supports this clone. This chain connects TRBV7-6 to TRBJ1-1, with D possibly TRBD1 on 5 matching bases. The germline V and J ends were trimmed by 0 bases and 2 bases, with 7 bases remaining between them. CDR1 and CDR2 from the germline V gene are SGHVS and FNYEAQ. The CDR3 is 14 residues long. The CDR3 nucleotides read TGTGCCAGCAGCTTAGCTGGGGCAAACACTGAAGCTTTCTTT. Translation: CASSLAGANTEAFF.

The chain employs TRBV6-8 and TRBJ1-6, with 8 bases lining up with TRBD1. Per germline, CDR1 MNHGY and CDR2 SAAAGT. This CDR3 has 16 residues. V gave up 5 bases and J gave up 14 bases; unmatched junction bases: 17. CDR3 sequence: CASSTLDRETQGSLHF. The CDR3 DNA reads TGTGCCAGCAGTACGCTGGACAGGGAGACTCAAGGGTCCCTCCACTTT.

The V gene is TRBV5-6, the J gene TRBJ1-2; TRBD1 matches 8 bases. Trimming cost V 4 bases and J 6 bases; bases outside gene matches: 8. Germline CDR1 reads SGHDT; CDR2 reads YYEEEE. This CDR3 spans 14 amino acids. For the CDR3, the DNA is TGTGCCAGCAGCCGACAGGGGTGGATGGATGGCTACACCTTC. Encoded protein: CASSRQGWMDGYTF.

The V call is TRBV28, the J call TRBJ2-7, with 8 bases matching TRBD1. This CDR3 has 18 residues. Unmatched junction bases numbered 20, after V lost 8 bases and J lost 2 bases. Per germline, CDR1 MDHEN and CDR2 SYDVKM. The chain's CDR3 is CASEKMTQGAPSAYEQYF. In nucleotides, the CDR3 is TGTGCCAGCGAGAAGATGACCCAGGGGGCCCCGAGCGCCTACGAGCAGTACTTC.

This clone was seen only a few times. CDR3 bases: TGTGCCAGCAGGATAAAGGGGCCAAGCTACGGCTACACCTTC. Protein sequence: CASRIKGPSYGYTF. The chain links TRBV28 to TRBJ1-2; D is possibly TRBD1 (5 bases). This CDR3 spans 14 amino acids. The V and J ends lost 6 bases and 8 bases respectively, with 19 bases between them. In germline, CDR1 is MDHEN, CDR2 SYDVKM.

The chain links TRBV18 to TRBJ2-6; D may be TRBD1 (6 bases). V shed 5 bases and J shed 0 bases, with 14 bases lying between them. Per germline, CDR1 KGHSH and CDR2 LQKENI. The CDR3 has 17 amino acids. CDR3 residues: CASSSRQALSGANVLTF. CDR3 DNA sequence: TGTGCCAGCTCATCGAGACAGGCTCTCTCTGGGGCCAACGTCCTGACTTTC.

This clone was observed a few times. The V gene is TRBV19, the J gene TRBJ2-7; TRBD2 matches 10 bases. CDR1 LNHDA and CDR2 SQIVND come from the germline V gene (reference sequence). The CDR3 sequence is 17 residues long. With V trimmed by 0 bases and J by 6 bases, 11 bases remained unmatched. The CDR3 loop reads CASSIDLRTSGLGEQYF. The CDR3 DNA reads as TGTGCCAGTAGTATAGATTTGCGGACTAGCGGTCTCGGCGAGCAGTACTTC. The whole variable domain, filled in from reference TRBV19 and TRBJ2-7, reads DGGITQSPKYLFRKEGQNVTLSCEQNLNHDAMYWYRQDPGQGLRLIYYSQIVNDFQKGDIAEGYSVSREKKESFPLTVTSAQKNPTAFYLCASSIDLRTSGLGEQYFGPGTRLTVT.

The rearrangement joins TRBV12-3 or TRBV12-4 to TRBJ1-1; 7 nucleotides align to TRBD1. The CDR3 sequence is 12 residues long. V shed 7 bases, J shed 6 bases, and the junction held 5 bases outside the gene matches. CDR3 in DNA: TGTGCCAGCACAGCCGGGACAGCTGAAGCTTTCTTT. As protein: CASTAGTAEAFF.

V gene TRBV19 combines with J gene TRBJ1-3, with TRBD1 as a possible D gene (6 bases). Trimming stripped 8 bases from V and 4 bases from J, with 15 bases between. CDR1 LNHDA and CDR2 SQIVND come from the germline V gene (reference sequence). This CDR3 contains 14 residues. CDR3: CASWEQGTGNTIYF. In DNA, the CDR3 is TGTGCCAGTTGGGAACAGGGTACCGGAAACACCATATATTTT.

The chain employs TRBV6-5 and TRBJ1-6; 9 bases align to TRBD1. Per germline, CDR1 MNHEY and CDR2 SVGAGI. The CDR3 has 15 residues. The junction had 6 bases not matched to a gene; V was cut back by 3 bases and J by 9 bases. CDR3 sequence (DNA): TGTGCCAGCAGTTATATGGGACAGGGATTTTCACCCCTCCACTTT. Protein product: CASSYMGQGFSPLHF.

The chain has TRBV19 and TRBJ1-4; weak D call: TRBD1 (5 bases). V dropped 6 bases and J dropped 8 bases, with 13 bases sitting between them. CDR1 is LNHDA, CDR2 SQIVND, per germline (reference sequence). The CDR3 runs 13 residues. DNA for the CDR3: TGTGCCAGTAGGGACATTGTAGGGGAAAAACTGTTTTTT. This gives the protein CASRDIVGEKLFF.

The chain couples TRBV6-4 to TRBJ2-7, with a possible D match to TRBD1 (5 bases). V shed 8 bases and J shed 4 bases, with 21 bases lying between them. Germline assignment: CDR1 MRHNA and CDR2 SNTAGT. This CDR3 region has 15 residues. The CDR3 loop reads CASGAAWTPSYEQYF. The CDR3 DNA reads TGTGCCAGCGGGGCAGCTTGGACACCTAGTTACGAGCAGTACTTC.

The chain has TRBV6-4 and TRBJ2-3; TRBD2 matches 8 bases. Looked up from germline, CDR1 is MRHNA and CDR2 is SNTAGT. The CDR3 contains 15 residues. V lost 2 bases and J lost 8; bases outside the gene matches: 9. CDR3 amino acids: CASSDAGGPVGTQYF. CDR3 coding DNA: TGTGCCAGCAGTGACGCGGGGGGCCCCGTGGGTACGCAGTATTTT.

The chain has TRBV7-9 and TRBJ2-1, with 8 nucleotides matching TRBD2. There are 17 residues in the CDR3. J was trimmed by 0 bases and V by 5 bases; bases with no gene match: 9. Germline V gives CDR1 SEHNR, CDR2 FQNEAQ (reference sequence). The CDR3 sequence is CASSGNRGGRSYNEQFF. The CDR3 region has the DNA TGTGCCAGCAGCGGCAACCGGGGGGGCCGCTCCTACAATGAGCAGTTCTTC.

The CDR3 protein is CASSTRTSGGFVQYF. The DNA of the CDR3 is TGTGCCAGCAGCACTAGGACTAGCGGGGGGTTCGTGCAGTACTTC. V gene TRBV3-1 (or the pseudogene TRBV3-2) combines with J gene TRBJ2-7; 14 nucleotides match TRBD2. V was clipped by 5 bases and J by 9 bases; unmatched bases: 9. Germline assignment: CDR1 LGHDT and CDR2 YNNKEL (reference sequence). The length of the CDR3 is 15 residues.

This clone was observed a few times. This rearrangement joins TRBV7-3 to TRBJ2-6; the match to TRBD1 covers 12 bases. Per the germline V gene, CDR1 is SGHTA and CDR2 is FQGTGA. Unmatched junction bases numbered 8, after V lost 5 bases and J lost 0 bases. The length of the CDR3 is 19 residues. The CDR3 loop is CASSVSGQGAGSGANVLTF. The CDR3, as DNA: TGTGCCAGCAGCGTCTCGGGACAGGGGGCGGGCTCTGGGGCCAACGTCCTGACTTTC.

The rearrangement links TRBV4-1 to TRBJ1-2; D gene ambiguous. The CDR3 is 14 residues long. The V end lost 2 bases, the J end lost 1 base, and 8 bases lay between the germline ends. Germline V gene lookup returns CDR1 MGHRA and CDR2 YSYEKL. CDR3 region: CASSQLTVNYGYTF. In DNA form, the CDR3 reads TGCGCCAGCAGCCAACTTACAGTTAACTATGGCTACACCTTC.

The chain employs TRBV18 and TRBJ1-4; tentative D call: TRBD1 (5 bases). CDR1 is KGHSH and CDR2 is LQKENI in the germline V gene. Trimming cost V 1 base and J 5 bases, with 5 bases left between them. This CDR3 region has 13 residues. CDR3: CASSPRQNEKLFF. The CDR3 region has the DNA TGTGCCAGCTCACCACGACAGAATGAAAAACTGTTTTTT.

The chain links TRBV20-1 to TRBJ1-1; no firm D call. The germline V gene has CDR1 DFQATT and CDR2 SNEGSKA (reference sequence). With 3 bases removed from V and 7 bases from J, the gap between germline ends came to 15 bases. The CDR3 runs to 13 residues. CDR3 region: CSASASAPFEAFF. CDR3 bases: TGCAGTGCTAGTGCCAGTGCCCCCTTTGAAGCTTTCTTT.

The chain carries TRBV6-5 and TRBJ1-1, with 8 bases matching TRBD1. Trimming cost V 0 bases and J 11 bases; bases outside gene matches: 11. CDR3 length: 15 residues. Germline V gene sequence: CDR1 MNHEY, CDR2 SVGAGI. CDR3 sequence reads: CASSYSAGTGGWAFF. CDR3 DNA sequence: TGTGCCAGCAGTTACTCGGCGGGGACAGGAGGATGGGCTTTCTTT.

The genes are TRBV4-2 and TRBJ1-6, with 9 bases fitting TRBD1. This CDR3 region has 16 residues. The germline gives CDR1 LGHNA, CDR2 YNFKEQ. V dropped 2 bases and J dropped 5; count of bases not matched to a gene: 4. Here the CDR3 DNA reads TGTGCCAGCAGCCAACCGACAGGGGGGAATAATTCACCCCTCCACTTT. It specifies CASSQPTGGNNSPLHF.

V is TRBV27 and J is TRBJ2-3; 9 nucleotides line up with TRBD1. The trim removed 5 bases at V and 2 bases at J, leaving 8 bases unmatched. In germline, CDR1 is MNHEY, CDR2 SMNVEV (reference sequence). The CDR3 runs 16 residues. CDR3 loop: CASSHRDRAYTDTQYF. The CDR3 DNA sequence: TGTGCCAGCAGTCACCGGGACAGGGCTTACACAGATACGCAGTATTTT.

V is TRBV5-6 and J is TRBJ1-1; D is uncertain. The CDR3 is 14 residues long. Germline V gene sequence: CDR1 SGHDT, CDR2 YYEEEE. V lost 1 base and J 0 bases, leaving 7 bases between the germline ends. This CDR3 reads CASSLYQVNTEAFF. The CDR3 DNA is TGTGCCAGCAGCTTGTACCAGGTGAACACTGAAGCTTTCTTT.

The rearrangement links TRBV5-6 to TRBJ2-5; D is perhaps TRBD1 (6 bases). The CDR3 loop spans 17 amino acids. Trimming cost V 4 bases and J 1 base, with 20 bases left between them. The germline CDR1 and CDR2 sequences are SGHDT and YYEEEE. The CDR3 loop is CASSPEGSRGPQETQYF. CDR3 coding DNA: TGTGCCAGCAGCCCAGAGGGGAGCAGGGGCCCCCAAGAGACCCAGTACTTC. The variable domain in full, with the rest retrieved from reference TRBV5-6 and TRBJ2-5, is DAGVTQSPTHLIKTRGQQVTLRCSPKSGHDTVSWYQQALGQGPQFIFQYYEEEERQRGNFPDRFSGHQFPNYSSELNVNALLLGDSALYLCASSPEGSRGPQETQYFGPGTRLLVL.

The genes are TRBV3-1 (or the pseudogene TRBV3-2) and TRBJ1-3; D uncertain. The germline gives CDR1 LGHDT, CDR2 YNNKEL (reference sequence). CDR3 length equals 12 residues. V shed 7 bases and J shed 9 bases, with 13 bases lying between them. The CDR3 coding sequence is TGTGCCAGCATGACGATCGGGAGCACCATATATTTT. It is translated as CASMTIGSTIYF.